What follows are 22 T cell receptor beta chains derived from one specimen sequenced in a study of blood T cells in healthy people across ages. It was with a sample-barcoded 5' primer and a J-beta primer mix that a second PCR of roughly 7 to 11 cycles was run. In TCRdb, the 5' RACE reads were re-called with MiXCR into one record per CDR3 protein. The sample includes approximately 600,000 distinct CDR3 sequences, approximately 50% of them seen just once. Input material: blood. The source is a man between 60 and 70 years old in good health.

This rearrangement joins TRBV21-1 to TRBJ1-2; no DNA check was done on the table's D call, TRBD1. TRBV21-1 constitutes a pseudogene. The CDR3 has 13 residues. In DNA form, the CDR3 reads TGTGCCAGCAGCACCCAGGGGACAGATGGCTACACCTTC. Encoded protein: CASSTQGTDGYTF.

V gene TRBV4-1 combines with J gene TRBJ1-1; D possibly corresponds to TRBD1 (5 bases). Trimming removed 6 bases at V and 1 base at J, with 12 bases between. The CDR3 runs 14 residues. The V gene's germline CDR1 is MGHRA and CDR2 YSYEKL. The CDR3 region has the DNA TGCGCCAGCAGGGGGACGCTACGGAACACTGAAGCTTTCTTT. Protein: CASRGTLRNTEAFF.

The chain joins TRBV7-2 to TRBJ2-5; D gene unclear. V was cut by 5 bases and J by 2 bases, with 12 bases left in between. The germline gives CDR1 SGHTA, CDR2 FQGNSA. The CDR3 covers 14 residues. The CDR3 loop reads CASSQTLAQETQYF. The CDR3 DNA is TGTGCCAGCAGCCAAACACTCGCACAAGAGACCCAGTACTTC.

Concerning this clonotype itself: At one of its ends the junction is not consistent with the germline gene, which may arise from a read error. The chain carries TRBV20-1 and TRBJ2-5; D is perhaps TRBD1 (5 bases). CDR1 DFQATT and CDR2 SNEGSKA come from the germline V gene (reference sequence). The CDR3 covers 15 residues. Written as DNA, the CDR3 is TGCAGTGTTAGAGATCTCGCCAGGGTCCAGGAGACCCAGTACTTC. Translation gives CSVRDLARVQETQYF.

This clonotype was seen more than once but under ten times. The chain is built from TRBV7-2 and TRBJ2-7; TRBD2 agrees at 9 bases. The ends lost 3 bases at V and 7 bases at J; junction bases unmatched: 10. In germline, CDR1 is SGHTA, CDR2 FQGNSA. The CDR3 length is 15 residues. CDR3 in amino acids: CASSLGLAPLGEQYF. CDR3 sequence (DNA): TGTGCCAGCAGCTTGGGACTAGCTCCTTTGGGGGAGCAGTACTTC. The variable domain in full, with the rest retrieved from reference TRBV7-2 and TRBJ2-7, is GAGVSQSPSNKVTEKGKDVELRCDPISGHTALYWYRQSLGQGLEFLIYFQGNSAPDKSGLPSDRFSAERTGGSVSTLTIQRTQQEDSAVYLCASSLGLAPLGEQYFGPGTRLTVT.

The V gene is TRBV7-9, the J gene TRBJ2-4; D is perhaps TRBD2 (6 bases). Matching the DNA end better, TRBJ2-5 makes the J call doubtful. The V gene's germline CDR1 is SEHNR and CDR2 FQNEAQ (reference sequence). The CDR3 has 14 residues. CDR3 DNA: TGTGCCAGCAGCTTAAGGACTATCCAAGAGACCCAGTACTTC. It is translated as CASSLRTIQETQYF.

There are many counts of this clonotype. The rearrangement joins TRBV29-1 to TRBJ1-2, with 9 bases aligning to TRBD1. Germline CDR1 reads SQVTM; CDR2 reads ANQGSEA. CDR3 length equals 13 residues. V lost 6 bases, J lost 7 bases, and 9 bases stayed unmatched. The CDR3 here is CSVGTGGILGYTF. The CDR3 DNA is TGCAGCGTGGGTACAGGGGGCATACTTGGCTACACCTTC.

The chain employs TRBV7-9 and TRBJ1-5; 7 nucleotides agree with TRBD1. The CDR3 is 15 amino acids. The ends lost 2 bases at V and 4 bases at J; junction bases unmatched: 5. Per the germline V gene, CDR1 is SEHNR and CDR2 is FQNEAQ (reference sequence). DNA of the CDR3: TGTGCCAGCAGCTTAACGACAGGGAATAATCAGCCCCAGCATTTT. The encoded protein is CASSLTTGNNQPQHF.

V is TRBV12-3 or TRBV12-4 and J is TRBJ2-1; 7 bases map to TRBD1. The trim removed 3 bases at V and 4 bases at J, leaving 9 bases unmatched. CDR3 length equals 16 residues. The CDR3 loop is CASSLMQGELYNEQFF. In nucleotides, the CDR3 is TGTGCCAGCAGTTTGATGCAGGGGGAGTTATACAATGAGCAGTTCTTC.

V gene TRBV6-2 or TRBV6-3 combines with J gene TRBJ2-7; D gene uncertain. Germline V lookup: CDR1 MNHEY, CDR2 SVGEGT. Trimming took off 5 bases at V and 5 bases at J, with 7 bases between the two ends. The CDR3 covers 11 residues. The CDR3 sequence: CASSQQNEQYF. The CDR3 coding sequence is TGTGCCAGCAGTCAACAAAACGAGCAGTACTTC.

This clonotype was seen only a few times. Germline and junction disagree at one end, which may indicate a read error. J is TRBJ2-3 and V is TRBV4-1; 10 bases agree with TRBD2. Germline loops: CDR1 MGHRA, CDR2 YSYEKL. The CDR3 loop spans 15 amino acids. CDR3 coding DNA: TGCGCCAGCAGCGAAGAGCGGGGGGGAGCAGATACGCAGTATTTT. Its translation is CASSEERGGADTQYF.

V gene TRBV29-1 combines with J gene TRBJ1-2, with D unresolved. Germline values: CDR1 SQVTM, CDR2 ANQGSEA. With 2 bases removed from V and 8 bases from J, the gap between germline ends came to 12 bases. The CDR3 has 12 residues. In nucleotides, the CDR3 is TGCAGCGTTGAATGGTCCCCGGGGGGCTACACCTTC. Its translation is CSVEWSPGGYTF.

The V and J genes are TRBV6-2 or TRBV6-3 and TRBJ2-6; possibly TRBD1 for D (5 bases). Germline assignment: CDR1 MNHEY and CDR2 SVGEGT. V was clipped by 6 bases and J by 2 bases, with 8 bases between them. The CDR3 is 14 amino acids. The CDR3: CASSRVPGANVLTF. The CDR3, as DNA: TGTGCCAGCAGCAGGGTTCCTGGGGCCAACGTCCTGACTTTC.

This chain uses TRBV10-1 with TRBJ2-3, with D perhaps matching TRBD1 or TRBD2 (6 bases each). The CDR3 consists of 15 residues. Deletions cut 5 bases from V and 5 bases from J, with 17 bases between. Germline V lookup: CDR1 WNHNN, CDR2 SYGVQD (reference sequence). In nucleotides, the CDR3 is TGCGCCAGCAGTAAGGTAGTTGGGGGGCTAGATACGCAGTATTTT. It specifies CASSKVVGGLDTQYF.

The chain joins TRBV20-1 to TRBJ2-3; D possibly corresponds to TRBD2 (7 bases). V was clipped by 5 bases and J by 1 base, with 13 bases between them. Per the germline V gene, CDR1 is DFQATT and CDR2 is SNEGSKA (reference sequence). The CDR3 totals 14 residues. In nucleotides, the CDR3 is TGCAGTGCTTCTACAGGGAGGGGCACAGATACGCAGTATTTT. Translation gives CSASTGRGTDTQYF.

This sequence joins TRBV6-2 or TRBV6-3 and TRBJ1-2; the D gene is possibly TRBD1 (6 bases). CDR1 is MNHEY and CDR2 is SVGEGT in the germline V gene. This CDR3 region has 15 residues. Trimming stripped 5 bases from V and 0 bases from J, with 13 bases between. The CDR3 nucleotides are TGTGCCAGCAGTCCATGGACAGCTGCTAACTATGGCTACACCTTC. Its translation is CASSPWTAANYGYTF.

The V and J genes are TRBV28 and TRBJ2-5; tentative D call: TRBD2 (5 bases). Germline CDR1 and CDR2: MDHEN and SYDVKM. The CDR3 consists of 16 residues. V lost 3 bases, J lost 1 base, and 15 bases lay in between. The CDR3 coding sequence is TGTGCCAGCAGTTTTTCAGGAGCGGCCAGCCAAGAGACCCAGTACTTC. Translated, it gives CASSFSGAASQETQYF.

This clonotype was counted a few times. The V and J genes are TRBV14 and TRBJ2-7, with D unclear. The V end was cut by 0 bases, the J end by 2 bases, with 8 bases between. The CDR3 length is 14 residues. Germline CDR1 is SGHDN and CDR2 is FVKESK. The CDR3 reads CASSQDDGTYEQYF. The CDR3 region has the DNA TGTGCCAGCAGCCAAGACGACGGAACCTACGAGCAGTACTTC. The whole variable domain, filled in from reference TRBV14 and TRBJ2-7, reads EAGVTQFPSHSVIEKGQTVTLRCDPISGHDNLYWYRRVMGKEIKFLLHFVKESKQDESGMPNNRFLAERTGGTYSTLKVQPAELEDSGVYFCASSQDDGTYEQYFGPGTRLTVT.

This clonotype has more than one count but fewer than ten. The CDR3 sequence is CASSSLGGRDYTF. CDR3 bases: TGTGCCAGCAGCTCGTTGGGGGGGCGAGATTACACCTTC. The chain couples TRBV11-2 to TRBJ1-2; perhaps TRBD1 as D (6 bases). The CDR3 extends over 13 amino acids. The germline V gene has CDR1 SGHAT and CDR2 FQNNGV. The ends were cut back, 4 bases at V and 11 bases at J, with 17 bases in the middle. Together with reference TRBV11-2 and TRBJ1-2, the CDR3 gives the full variable domain: EAGVAQSPRYKIIEKRQSVAFWCNPISGHATLYWYQQILGQGPKLLIQFQNNGVVDDSQLPKDRFSAERLKGVDSTLKIQPAKLEDSAVYLCASSSLGGRDYTFGSGTRLTVV.

V gene TRBV29-1 combines with J gene TRBJ1-2, with D hard to call. The CDR3 has 12 amino acids. Germline lookup yields CDR1 SQVTM and CDR2 ANQGSEA. Trimming left V 2 bases short and J 8 bases short, with 12 bases between. CDR3 DNA: TGCAGCGTTGAATCGGCAAGGCGAGGCTACACCTTC. Its translation: CSVESARRGYTF.

The V call is TRBV12-3 or TRBV12-4, the J call TRBJ1-5; maybe TRBD1 (6 bases). The CDR3 loop spans 17 amino acids. The V gene lost 6 bases and the J gene lost 3 bases, with 21 bases spanning the gap. The CDR3 DNA sequence: TGTGCCAGCAGCCCCCGAGGGGGAGGGAACCTCAATCAGCCCCAGCATTTT. This gives the protein CASSPRGGGNLNQPQHF.

The chain has TRBV6-1 and TRBJ2-3; D unresolved. The CDR3 covers 14 residues. Germline V CDR1 and CDR2: MNHNS, SASEGT. V lost 4 bases, J lost 2 bases, and 10 bases lay in between. CDR3 sequence reads: CASSAFHLTDTQYF. CDR3 coding DNA: TGTGCCAGCAGTGCATTCCACCTCACAGATACGCAGTATTTT.